Listed below are T cell receptor beta chains from one sample, sequenced in a study of shared clonotypes between healthy human individuals. Repertoires were generated with immunoSEQ multiplex PCR, while TCRdb's copy carries only in-frame clones and drops some. Among roughly 2.1 million clones, about 92% were seen once, and the ten largest hold more than 1.5%. The sequencing sample was made of naive CD8+ T cells from PBMCs. Every receptor here comes from a young man in good health. Some clones in this sample may be carry-over from other donors' samples. Each CDR3 is given with its conserved first and last residue. A D gene is named only where the DNA matches it firmly. The size of a clone is reported for some rows only, either as once, few or many, or as a class for expanded clones.

V,J,size,D,CDR3,DNA
TRBV10-3,TRBJ2-7,-,-,CAISVGDSGDEQYF,TGTGCCATCAGTGTCGGGGACTCCGGCGACGAGCAGTACTTC
TRBV29-1,TRBJ1-2,few,-,CSVVTGFRDGYTF,TGCAGCGTTGTTACAGGGTTTAGGGATGGCTACACCTTC
TRBV5-6,TRBJ2-7,-,-,CASSLTGRYEQYF,TGTGCCAGCAGCTTGACGGGACGCTACGAGCAGTACTTC
TRBV6-6,TRBJ2-7,-,TRBD1,CASSVTGGTYEQYF,TGTGCCAGCAGTGTTACAGGGGGAACCTACGAGCAGTACTTC
TRBV29-1,TRBJ1-2,-,-,CSVDPQELNYGYTF,TGCAGCGTTGACCCACAGGAGCTTAACTATGGCTACACCTTC
TRBV27,TRBJ1-1,-,-,CASSLGRGGTTEAFF,TGTGCCAGCAGTTTGGGCCGCGGAGGCACGACTGAAGCTTTCTTT
TRBV27,TRBJ2-5,-,-,CASSFTGPQETQYF,TGTGCCAGCAGTTTTACAGGGCCCCAAGAGACCCAGTACTTC
TRBV7-2,TRBJ2-1,-,-,CASSQPRGLKMNEQFF,TGTGCCAGCAGTCAACCGAGGGGACTTAAAATGAATGAGCAGTTCTTC
TRBV15,TRBJ2-3,-,TRBD2,CATRERWEGITDTQYF,TGTGCCACCAGAGAGAGGTGGGAGGGCATCACAGATACGCAGTATTTT
TRBV15,TRBJ2-5,-,-,CATSRDVRGGEETQYF,TGTGCCACCAGCAGAGATGTACGGGGTGGGGAAGAGACCCAGTACTTC
TRBV25-1,TRBJ2-1,-,TRBD1,CASSDGTGADEQFF,TGTGCCAGCAGTGACGGGACAGGGGCAGATGAGCAGTTCTTC
TRBV2,TRBJ1-5,-,-,CASTERGNQPQHF,TGTGCCAGCACCGAGAGGGGAAATCAGCCCCAGCATTTT
TRBV7-3,TRBJ2-1,-,TRBD2,CASSLTSGAYNEQFF,TGTGCCAGCAGCCTCACTAGCGGGGCCTACAATGAGCAGTTCTTC
TRBV5-6,TRBJ2-7,-,TRBD1,CASSTWTGTGEQYF,TGTGCCAGCAGCACCTGGACCGGGACAGGCGAGCAGTACTTC
TRBV30,TRBJ1-1,-,-,CAWNLGGVTEAFF,TGTGCCTGGAATCTTGGTGGGGTCACTGAAGCTTTCTTT
TRBV28,TRBJ2-7,once,-,CASSLAVVEPQAYEQYF,TGTGCCAGCAGTTTAGCGGTAGTCGAGCCCCAAGCCTACGAGCAGTACTTC
TRBV5-1,TRBJ2-1,-,-,CASSLGDPRGNNEQFF,TGCGCCAGCAGCTTAGGGGATCCGAGGGGCAACAATGAGCAGTTCTTC
TRBV4-2,TRBJ2-2,-,TRBD2,CASSQDPLAGDLNTGELFF,TGTGCCAGCAGCCAAGATCCTCTAGCGGGAGATTTGAACACCGGGGAGCTGTTTTTT
TRBV18,TRBJ2-7,-,TRBD1,CASSPVGQGVVNEQYF,TGTGCCAGCTCACCCGTGGGACAGGGGGTAGTGAACGAGCAGTACTTC
TRBV5-5,TRBJ2-3,-,-,CASSSRRGLTDTQYF,TGTGCCAGCAGCTCAAGGAGGGGCCTCACAGATACGCAGTATTTT
TRBV5-1,TRBJ2-1,-,-,CASSLAEPYNEQFF,TGCGCCAGCAGCTTGGCGGAGCCTTACAATGAGCAGTTCTTC
TRBV11-2,TRBJ2-1,-,TRBD2,CASSSQRGLADSYNEQFF,TGTGCCAGCAGCTCGCAACGAGGACTAGCGGACTCCTACAATGAGCAGTTCTTC
TRBV29-1,TRBJ2-1,-,TRBD2,CSVEDWLAGVRGEQFF,TGCAGCGTTGAAGATTGGCTAGCGGGAGTTCGTGGTGAGCAGTTCTTC
TRBV6-5,TRBJ1-1,-,-,CASLFAGEAFF,TGTGCCAGCCTATTCGCGGGCGAAGCTTTCTTT
TRBV19,TRBJ2-7,-,-,CATSLSWTSYEQYF,TGTGCCACCTCCCTCTCCTGGACGTCCTACGAGCAGTACTTC
TRBV5-1,TRBJ2-7,-,-,CASNLPDKPYEQYF,TGCGCCAGCAACCTACCCGACAAACCCTACGAGCAGTACTTC
TRBV27,TRBJ2-5,-,-,CASSYLGARETQYF,TGTGCCAGCAGTTATTTGGGGGCGCGGGAGACCCAGTACTTC
TRBV10-2,TRBJ1-5,few,-,CASSEVGTQHF,TGCGCCAGCAGTGAGGTGGGGACCCAGCATTTT
TRBV6-6,TRBJ2-7,-,-,CASSYREGTHEQYF,TGTGCCAGCAGTTACCGCGAGGGTACCCACGAGCAGTACTTC
TRBV9,TRBJ1-1,once,-,CASSVAGAPLGAEAFF,TGTGCCAGCAGCGTAGCGGGCGCCCCCCTGGGCGCTGAAGCTTTCTTT
TRBV28,TRBJ2-4,-,-,CASSLDLWGENIQYF,TGTGCCAGCAGTTTAGACCTTTGGGGGGAAAACATTCAGTACTTC
TRBV6-5,TRBJ1-4,-,-,CASSYSRGPDEKLFF,TGTGCCAGCAGTTACTCCCGGGGGCCGGATGAAAAACTGTTTTTT
TRBV5-1,TRBJ2-1,-,-,CASSQVGSSYNEQFF,TGCGCCAGCAGCCAGGTGGGTTCCTCCTACAATGAGCAGTTCTTC
TRBV4-1,TRBJ2-7,-,TRBD1,CASSPDRGLREQYF,TGCGCCAGCAGCCCTGACAGGGGTCTCCGCGAGCAGTACTTC
TRBV28,TRBJ2-7,-,TRBD2,CASIWAGGSYEQYF,TGTGCCAGCATCTGGGCGGGAGGCTCATACGAGCAGTACTTC
TRBV7-9,TRBJ2-3,-,TRBD2,CASTTSGTGDTQYF,TGTGCCAGCACCACTAGCGGGACCGGAGATACGCAGTATTTT
TRBV7-8,TRBJ2-1,-,TRBD2,CASSLGLAGVDEQFF,TGTGCCAGCAGCTTAGGCCTAGCGGGAGTGGATGAGCAGTTCTTC
TRBV7-3,TRBJ2-1,-,-,CASSSKRAGNYNEQFF,TGTGCCAGCAGCTCGAAGAGAGCGGGCAACTACAATGAGCAGTTCTTC
TRBV28,TRBJ1-5,-,TRBD1,CASSIWTGGNQPQHF,TGTGCCAGCAGTATCTGGACAGGGGGCAATCAGCCCCAGCATTTT
TRBV27,TRBJ1-1,-,-,CASSLTAMNTEAFF,TGTGCCAGCAGTTTGACAGCTATGAACACTGAAGCTTTCTTT
TRBV7-2,TRBJ2-7,-,TRBD1,CASSLDRVYPREQYF,TGTGCCAGCAGCCTGGACAGGGTTTATCCTCGCGAGCAGTACTTC
TRBV27,TRBJ2-7,-,-,CASSLRAGEQYF,TGTGCCAGCAGTCTGAGGGCCGGCGAGCAGTACTTC
TRBV27,TRBJ1-1,-,TRBD1,CASGRQGRNTEAFF,TGTGCCAGCGGACGACAGGGGAGGAACACTGAAGCTTTCTTT
TRBV27,TRBJ2-7,-,-,CASSGQGKTYEQYF,TGTGCCAGCAGCGGTCAGGGAAAGACCTACGAGCAGTACTTC
TRBV6-5,TRBJ2-7,once,-,CASSYGFSSYEQYF,TGTGCCAGCAGTTACGGCTTTAGCTCCTACGAGCAGTACTTC
TRBV27,TRBJ2-2,-,-,CASSLSIDTATGELFF,TGTGCCAGCAGTTTATCAATCGACACGGCAACCGGGGAGCTGTTTTTT
TRBV13,TRBJ2-7,-,TRBD2,CASSSGGIYEQYF,TGTGCCAGCAGCTCGGGAGGGATATACGAGCAGTACTTC
TRBV27,TRBJ2-7,-,-,CASSLFQEYEQYF,TGTGCCAGCAGTTTATTTCAGGAATACGAGCAGTACTTC
TRBV28,TRBJ2-3,-,-,CASRGGLTDTQYF,TGTGCCAGCAGGGGGGGACTCACAGATACGCAGTATTTT
TRBV28,TRBJ2-1,-,-,CASSLAPSSYNEQFF,TGTGCCAGCAGTTTGGCACCCTCCTCCTACAATGAGCAGTTCTTC
TRBV4-3,TRBJ1-1,-,TRBD1,CASSPSTGRGTEAFF,TGCGCCAGCAGCCCTTCGACAGGGCGGGGGACTGAAGCTTTCTTT
TRBV6-5,TRBJ2-3,-,-,CASSYGPASDTQYF,TGTGCCAGCAGTTATGGCCCAGCATCAGATACGCAGTATTTT
TRBV13,TRBJ2-6,-,TRBD1,CASTQGNRGRPGANVLTF,TGTGCCAGCACCCAGGGGAACAGGGGGCGACCCGGGGCCAACGTCCTGACTTTC
TRBV27,TRBJ2-3,-,TRBD2,CASSLMPSGITDTQYF,TGTGCCAGCAGTCTTATGCCCAGCGGGATAACAGATACGCAGTATTTT
TRBV15,TRBJ2-7,-,-,CATSSDLGLYEQYF,TGTGCCACCAGCAGCGACCTGGGACTCTACGAGCAGTACTTC
TRBV7-2,TRBJ2-1,-,-,CASGWAKQFF,TGTGCCAGCGGATGGGCAAAGCAGTTCTTC
TRBV20-1,TRBJ1-2,-,-,CSARAPGYTF,TGCAGTGCTAGAGCCCCTGGCTACACCTTC
TRBV5-1,TRBJ2-7,-,-,CASSLVGGGGSEQYF,TGCGCCAGCAGCTTGGTTGGAGGGGGTGGTTCCGAGCAGTACTTC